This record covers a single TCR beta chain. In this sample, this clonotype turned up many times. Its target antigen remains unknown. No clone much larger than this one lies a single base away; base qualities are absent. Libraries from unsorted PBMCs were made from 2 million PBMCs kept in RNAlater at -80 degrees C until RNA extraction. Multiple sclerosis patients were enrolled in a US clinical protocol evaluating disease progression by magnetic resonance imaging. PBMCs were separated from peripheral blood using Ficoll-Hypaque density gradient centrifugation and then cryopreserved in liquid nitrogen. This specimen belongs to a study of neurological immune-mediated disorders (dated by TCRdb to about 2019). General notes on the study: Of the approximately 34 multiple sclerosis patients, some 30 had relapsing-remitting MS and 3 had secondary progressive MS. The study compared peripheral blood TCR-beta repertoires of HTLV-I-associated myelopathy (HAM/TSP) patients, multiple sclerosis patients and healthy controls using UMI-based sequencing. The roughly 100 TCR-beta libraries covered PBMC samples along with longitudinal samples, technical triplicates, and paired sorted CD4+ and CD8+ T-cell subsets. Of the approximately 66 subjects in the cohort, some 15 were HAM/TSP patients, approximately 35 were multiple sclerosis patients, and some 20 were healthy controls.

To synthesize cDNA, template-switch 5'RACE was performed with a primer carrying a 10-nucleotide random unique molecular identifier so that each TCR transcript was tagged. Over 190 million TCR-beta sequences, covering 15-18 subjects, were produced in each sequencing run. The RNeasy kit was used for extraction of total RNA. The KAPA Real-time Library Amplification kit was used to amplify TCR-beta VDJ regions with primers targeting the TCR constant region and the 5'RACE anchor. Sample indexes and Illumina adaptors were added in a first PCR, and a second PCR then increased library yield. The roughly 650 bp TCR product was size-selected on a 2% E-gel SizeSelection system after Ampure bead purification. Library quality was checked on a Bioanalyzer, concentration was measured with Qubit, and libraries were quantified with the Kapa Library Quantification kit before pooling. An Illumina HiSeq 2500 was used to sequence the libraries paired-end at 2 x 150 bp. To increase sequence diversity, about 25-30% phiX was spiked into each library pool. The original pipeline was this. Quality-filtered reads were processed with the UMI-based MiGEC pipeline, which removed over 75% of raw TCR sequences during error correction. IMGT germline references were used for alignment of VDJ genes, and clonotypes were defined by a unique CDR3 amino acid sequence together with V-J genes. Clonal expansion, Shannon diversity and CDR3 relatedness were evaluated with VDJtools (CalcPairwiseDistances, ClusterSamples), while phylogenetic trees were built in CLCbio workbench. A clone was classed as expanded if it had 8 or more unique UMIs, a cutoff based on coefficient-of-variation modelling across technical triplicates. TCRdb ran its own pipeline on the public reads, namely fastp trimming at Q25 and MiXCR clone calling, and kept in-frame beta chains. Every CDR3 protein is listed once, alongside the most common genes and DNA of its rows. TCRdb, not the original authors, processed these V and J calls. The sample contains more than 45,000 distinct CDR3 sequences, around 3.5% of them found a single time. Clones ranked in the top ten supply about 5.5% of the sample.

The research as a whole found: The MS cluster showed no association with clinical or MRI features, and the authors stated that larger cohorts are needed. In phylogenetic analysis, the repertoires of 18 of 34 MS patients grouped into a cluster of related CDR3 sequences, which suggests a possible signature at the repertoire level. Across subjects, expanded clones never shared an identical CDR3 amino acid sequence, which suggests that the TCR-beta repertoires in every group were private. TCR clonal expansion was highest in HAM/TSP patients and lowest in MS patients, with MS patients falling below even healthy controls.

The CDR3 has 15 amino acids, counting the end cysteine and phenylalanine. Only the CDR3 DNA is retained, 45 bases long and in frame from the first base. The germline V gene sets CDR1 to SGHVS and CDR2 to FNYEAQ. V drops 5 bases and J drops 3 bases, leaving 16 bases in between. Sequences were obtained from PBMCs. The chain is assembled from TRBV7-6 and TRBJ2-5; the D gene is perhaps TRBD1, from 6 matching bases. The TCR originated in a man between 35 and 55 years old with multiple sclerosis. The CDR3 loop reads CASSVRLSGEETQYF. The DNA sequence follows: TGTGCCAGCAGCGTACGACTATCAGGGGAAGAGACCCAGTACTTC.